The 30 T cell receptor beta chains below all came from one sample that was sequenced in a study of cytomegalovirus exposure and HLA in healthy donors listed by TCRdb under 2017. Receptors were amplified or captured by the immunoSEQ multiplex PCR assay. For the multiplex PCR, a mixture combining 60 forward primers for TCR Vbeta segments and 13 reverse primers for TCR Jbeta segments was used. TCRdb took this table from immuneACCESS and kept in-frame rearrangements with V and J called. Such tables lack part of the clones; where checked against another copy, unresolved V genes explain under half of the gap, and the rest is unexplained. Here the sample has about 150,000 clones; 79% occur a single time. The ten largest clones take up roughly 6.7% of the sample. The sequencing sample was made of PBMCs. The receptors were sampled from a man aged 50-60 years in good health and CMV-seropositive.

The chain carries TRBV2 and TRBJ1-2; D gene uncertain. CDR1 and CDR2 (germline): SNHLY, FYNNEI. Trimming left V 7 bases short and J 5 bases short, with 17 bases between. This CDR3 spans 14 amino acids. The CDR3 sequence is CASTLARAVYGYTF. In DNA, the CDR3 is TGTGCCAGCACTCTCGCGCGGGCAGTATATGGCTACACCTTC.

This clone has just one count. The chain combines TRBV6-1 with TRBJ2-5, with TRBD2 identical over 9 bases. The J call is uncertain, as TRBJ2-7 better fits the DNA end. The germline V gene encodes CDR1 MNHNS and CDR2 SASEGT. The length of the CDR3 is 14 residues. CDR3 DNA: TGTGCCAGCAGAACGCGGGAGGGCCTGAACGAGCAGTACTTC. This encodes CASRTREGLNEQYF.

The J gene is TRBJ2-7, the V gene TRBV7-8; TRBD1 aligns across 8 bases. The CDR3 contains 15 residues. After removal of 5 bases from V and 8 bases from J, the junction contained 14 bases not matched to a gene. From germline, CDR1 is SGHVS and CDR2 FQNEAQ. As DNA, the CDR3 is TGTGCCAGCAGCGAGACCCATACAGGGGGAGTCCAGCAGTACTTC. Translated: CASSETHTGGVQQYF.

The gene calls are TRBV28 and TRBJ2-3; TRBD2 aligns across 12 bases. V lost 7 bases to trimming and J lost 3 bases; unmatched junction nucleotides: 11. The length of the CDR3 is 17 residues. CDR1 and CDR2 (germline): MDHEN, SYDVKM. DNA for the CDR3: TGTGCCAGCACCACTACTAGCGGGAGGTTGGAGACAGATACGCAGTATTTT. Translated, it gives CASTTTSGRLETDTQYF. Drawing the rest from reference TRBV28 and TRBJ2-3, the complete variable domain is DVKVTQSSRYLVKRTGEKVFLECVQDMDHENMFWYRQDPGLGLRLIYFSYDVKMKEKGDIPEGYSVSREKKERFSLILESASTNQTSMYLCASTTTSGRLETDTQYFGPGTRLTVL.

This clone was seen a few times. CDR3 bases: TGTGCCAGCAGCTTAGAGTGGGGAGCAGGTTACGAGCAGTACTTC. Amino acid sequence: CASSLEWGAGYEQYF. This chain joins TRBV7-6 and TRBJ2-7, with D possibly matching TRBD2 (5 bases). V lost 1 base to trimming and J lost 4 bases, with 14 bases between them. From germline, CDR1 is SGHVS and CDR2 FNYEAQ. The CDR3 contains 15 residues.

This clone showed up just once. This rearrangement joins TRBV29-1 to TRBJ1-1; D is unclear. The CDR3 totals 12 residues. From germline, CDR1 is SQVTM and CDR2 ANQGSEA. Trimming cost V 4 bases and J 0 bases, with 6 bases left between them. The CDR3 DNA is TGCAGCGTTGCCCACATGAACACTGAAGCTTTCTTT. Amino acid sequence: CSVAHMNTEAFF. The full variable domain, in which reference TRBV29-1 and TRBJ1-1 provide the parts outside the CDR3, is SAVISQKPSRDICQRGTSLTIQCQVDSQVTMMFWYRQQPGQSLTLIATANQGSEATYESGFVIDKFPISRPNLTFSTLTVSNMSPEDSSIYLCSVAHMNTEAFFGQGTRLTVV.

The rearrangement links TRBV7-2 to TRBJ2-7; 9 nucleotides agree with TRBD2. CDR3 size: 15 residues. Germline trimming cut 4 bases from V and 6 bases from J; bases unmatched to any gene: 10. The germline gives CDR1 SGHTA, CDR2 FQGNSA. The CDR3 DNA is TGTGCCAGCAGCTCTAGCGGGACCCCTGGACGCGAGCAGTACTTC. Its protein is CASSSSGTPGREQYF. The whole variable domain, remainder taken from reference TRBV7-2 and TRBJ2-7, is GAGVSQSPSNKVTEKGKDVELRCDPISGHTALYWYRQSLGQGLEFLIYFQGNSAPDKSGLPSDRFSAERTGGSVSTLTIQRTQQEDSAVYLCASSSSGTPGREQYFGPGTRLTVT.

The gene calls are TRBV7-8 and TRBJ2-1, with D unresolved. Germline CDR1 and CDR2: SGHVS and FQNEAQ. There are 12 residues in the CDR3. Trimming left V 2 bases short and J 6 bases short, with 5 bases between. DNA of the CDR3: TGTGCCAGCAGCTTAAACTCCAATGAGCAGTTCTTC. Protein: CASSLNSNEQFF.

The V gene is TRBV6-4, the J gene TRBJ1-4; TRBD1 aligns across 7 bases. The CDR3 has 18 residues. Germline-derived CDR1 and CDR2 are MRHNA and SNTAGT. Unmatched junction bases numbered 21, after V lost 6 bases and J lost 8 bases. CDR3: CASREDCARQGSREKLFF. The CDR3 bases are TGTGCCAGCAGAGAGGATTGCGCCAGACAGGGAAGTAGGGAAAAACTGTTTTTT.

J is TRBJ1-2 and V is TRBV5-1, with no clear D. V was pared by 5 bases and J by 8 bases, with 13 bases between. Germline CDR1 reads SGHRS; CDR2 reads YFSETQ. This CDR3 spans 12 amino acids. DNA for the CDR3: TGCGCCAGCAGAACCATGACGGAGGGCTACACCTTC. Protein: CASRTMTEGYTF.

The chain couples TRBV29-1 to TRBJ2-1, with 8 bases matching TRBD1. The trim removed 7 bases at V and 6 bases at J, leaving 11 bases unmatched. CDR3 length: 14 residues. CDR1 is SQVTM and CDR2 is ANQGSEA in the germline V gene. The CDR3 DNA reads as TGCAGCGCTCCCGACAGGGGAGCTTTCAATGAGCAGTTCTTC. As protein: CSAPDRGAFNEQFF.

CDR3 protein: CASSLWQGEHEQYF. CDR3 nucleotides: TGTGCCAGCAGCTTGTGGCAGGGTGAACACGAGCAGTACTTC. The chain links TRBV5-4 to TRBJ2-7, with D possibly being TRBD1 (5 bases). The V end lost 1 base, the J end lost 5 bases, and 13 bases lay between the germline ends. The CDR3 extends over 14 amino acids. In germline, CDR1 is SGHNT, CDR2 YYREEE (reference sequence).

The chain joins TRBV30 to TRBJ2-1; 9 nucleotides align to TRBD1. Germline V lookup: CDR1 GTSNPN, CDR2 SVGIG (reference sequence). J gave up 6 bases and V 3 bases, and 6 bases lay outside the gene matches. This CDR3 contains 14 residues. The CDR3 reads CAWSGTGIGNEQFF. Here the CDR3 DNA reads TGTGCCTGGAGCGGGACAGGGATCGGCAATGAGCAGTTCTTC.

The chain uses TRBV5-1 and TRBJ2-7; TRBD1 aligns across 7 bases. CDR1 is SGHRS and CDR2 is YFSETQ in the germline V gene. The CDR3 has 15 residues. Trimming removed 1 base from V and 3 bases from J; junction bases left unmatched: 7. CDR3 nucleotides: TGCGCCAGCAGCTTGATAGGGGGCGCCGACTACGAGCAGTACTTC. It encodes CASSLIGGADYEQYF.

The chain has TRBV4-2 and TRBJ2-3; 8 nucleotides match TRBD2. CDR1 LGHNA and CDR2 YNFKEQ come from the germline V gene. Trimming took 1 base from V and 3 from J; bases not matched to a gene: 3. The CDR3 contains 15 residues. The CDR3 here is CASSQVQRETDTQYF. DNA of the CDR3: TGTGCCAGCAGCCAAGTGCAGCGGGAGACAGATACGCAGTATTTT.

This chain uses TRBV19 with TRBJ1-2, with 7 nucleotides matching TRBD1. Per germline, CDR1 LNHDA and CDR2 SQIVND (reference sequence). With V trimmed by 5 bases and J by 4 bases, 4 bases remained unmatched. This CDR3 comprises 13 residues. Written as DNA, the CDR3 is TGTGCCAGTAGTCGGGGACAGCTCTATGGCTACACCTTC. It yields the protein CASSRGQLYGYTF.

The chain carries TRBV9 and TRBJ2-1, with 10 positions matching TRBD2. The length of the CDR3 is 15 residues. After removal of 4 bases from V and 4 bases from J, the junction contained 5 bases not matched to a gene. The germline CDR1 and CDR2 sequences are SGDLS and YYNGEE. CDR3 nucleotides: TGTGCCAGCAGCACCGGACTAGCGGTATACAATGAGCAGTTCTTC. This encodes CASSTGLAVYNEQFF. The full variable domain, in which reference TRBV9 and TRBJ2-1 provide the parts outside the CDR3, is DSGVTQTPKHLITATGQRVTLRCSPRSGDLSVYWYQQSLDQGLQFLIQYYNGEERAKGNILERFSAQQFPDLHSELNLSSLELGDSALYFCASSTGLAVYNEQFFGPGTRLTVL.

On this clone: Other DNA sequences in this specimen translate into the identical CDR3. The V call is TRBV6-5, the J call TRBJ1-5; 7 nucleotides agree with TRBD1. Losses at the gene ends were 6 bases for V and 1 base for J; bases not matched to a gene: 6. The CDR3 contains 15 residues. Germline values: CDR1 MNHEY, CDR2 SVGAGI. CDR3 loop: CASRRQGGSNQPQHF. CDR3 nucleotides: TGTGCCAGCAGAAGACAGGGAGGCAGCAATCAGCCCCAGCATTTT.

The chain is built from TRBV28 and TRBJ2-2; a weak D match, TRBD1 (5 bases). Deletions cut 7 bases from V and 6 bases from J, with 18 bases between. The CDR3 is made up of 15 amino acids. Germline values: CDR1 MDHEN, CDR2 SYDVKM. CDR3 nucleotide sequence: TGTGCCAGCAATTCTGGAATGGGGCGACCCGGGGAGCTGTTTTTT. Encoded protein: CASNSGMGRPGELFF.

The CDR3 spells CASSQPTSGSSTDTQYF. As DNA, the CDR3 is TGCGCCAGCAGCCAACCCACTAGCGGGAGTAGCACAGATACGCAGTATTTT. J is TRBJ2-3 and V is TRBV4-1, with 11 bases that match TRBD2. The ends lost 2 bases at V and 0 bases at J; junction bases unmatched: 4. This CDR3 spans 17 amino acids. CDR1 and CDR2 from the germline V gene are MGHRA and YSYEKL.

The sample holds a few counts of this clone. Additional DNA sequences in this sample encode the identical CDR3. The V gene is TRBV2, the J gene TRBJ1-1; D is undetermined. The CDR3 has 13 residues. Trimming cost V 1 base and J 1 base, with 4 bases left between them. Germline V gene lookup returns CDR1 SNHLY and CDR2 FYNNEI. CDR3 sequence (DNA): TGTGCCAGCAGTGAAGTAGAGAACACTGAAGCTTTCTTT. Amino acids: CASSEVENTEAFF.

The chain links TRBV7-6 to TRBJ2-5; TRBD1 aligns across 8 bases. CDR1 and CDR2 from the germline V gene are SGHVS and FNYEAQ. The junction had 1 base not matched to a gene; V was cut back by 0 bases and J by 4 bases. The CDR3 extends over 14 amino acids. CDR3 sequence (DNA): TGTGCCAGCAGCTTAGCTACAGGGGGAGAGACCCAGTACTTC. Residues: CASSLATGGETQYF.

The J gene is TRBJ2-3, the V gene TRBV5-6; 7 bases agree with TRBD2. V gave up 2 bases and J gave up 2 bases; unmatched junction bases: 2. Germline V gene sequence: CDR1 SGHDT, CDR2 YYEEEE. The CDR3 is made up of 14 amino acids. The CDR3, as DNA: TGTGCCAGCAGCTTAGCGGGACCCACAGATACGCAGTATTTT. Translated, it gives CASSLAGPTDTQYF.

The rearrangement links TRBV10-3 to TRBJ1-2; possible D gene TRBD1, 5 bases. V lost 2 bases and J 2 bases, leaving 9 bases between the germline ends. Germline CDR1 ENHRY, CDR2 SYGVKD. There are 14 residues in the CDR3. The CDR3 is CAISEGARNYGYTF. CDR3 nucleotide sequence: TGTGCCATCAGTGAGGGGGCGCGGAACTATGGCTACACCTTC.

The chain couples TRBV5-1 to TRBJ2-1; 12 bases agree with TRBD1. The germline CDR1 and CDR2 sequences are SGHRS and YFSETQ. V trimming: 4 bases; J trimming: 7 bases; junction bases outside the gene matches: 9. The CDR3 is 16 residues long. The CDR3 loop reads CASSALPGQGANEQFF. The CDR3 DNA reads TGCGCCAGCAGCGCGCTCCCGGGACAGGGGGCAAATGAGCAGTTCTTC.

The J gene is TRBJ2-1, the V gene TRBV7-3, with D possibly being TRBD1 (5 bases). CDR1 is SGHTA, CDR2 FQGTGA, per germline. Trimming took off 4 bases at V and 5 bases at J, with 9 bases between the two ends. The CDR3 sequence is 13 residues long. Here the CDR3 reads CASSWGWHNEQFF. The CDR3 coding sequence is TGTGCCAGCAGCTGGGGCTGGCACAATGAGCAGTTCTTC.

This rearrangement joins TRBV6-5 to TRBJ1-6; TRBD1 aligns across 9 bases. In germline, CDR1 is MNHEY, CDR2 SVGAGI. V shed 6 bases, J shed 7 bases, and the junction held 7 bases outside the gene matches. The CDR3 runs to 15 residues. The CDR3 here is CASRNRGRGNSPLHF. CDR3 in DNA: TGTGCCAGCAGAAACAGGGGGCGCGGGAATTCACCCCTCCACTTT.

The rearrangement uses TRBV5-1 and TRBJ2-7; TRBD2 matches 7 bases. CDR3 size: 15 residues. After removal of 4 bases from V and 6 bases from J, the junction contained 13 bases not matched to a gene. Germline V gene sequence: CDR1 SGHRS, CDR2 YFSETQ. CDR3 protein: CASSQGGTPSLEQYF. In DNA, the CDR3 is TGCGCCAGCAGCCAGGGAGGGACTCCATCTCTCGAGCAGTACTTC.

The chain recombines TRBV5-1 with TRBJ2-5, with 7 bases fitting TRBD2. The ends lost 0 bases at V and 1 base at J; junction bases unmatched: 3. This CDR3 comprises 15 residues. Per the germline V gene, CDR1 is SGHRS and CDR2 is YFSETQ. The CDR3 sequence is CASSLGLAVQETQYF. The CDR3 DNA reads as TGCGCCAGCAGCTTGGGGCTAGCGGTCCAAGAGACCCAGTACTTC. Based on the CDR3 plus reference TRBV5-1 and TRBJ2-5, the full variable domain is KAGVTQTPRYLIKTRGQQVTLSCSPISGHRSVSWYQQTPGQGLQFLFEYFSETQRNKGNFPGRFSGRQFSNSRSEMNVSTLELGDSALYLCASSLGLAVQETQYFGPGTRLLVL.

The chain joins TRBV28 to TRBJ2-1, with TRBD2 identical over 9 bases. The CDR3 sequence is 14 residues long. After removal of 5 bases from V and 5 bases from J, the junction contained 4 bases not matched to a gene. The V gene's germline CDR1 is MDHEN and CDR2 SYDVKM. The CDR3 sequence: CASSSGRFNNEQFF. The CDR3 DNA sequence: TGTGCCAGCAGTAGCGGGAGGTTCAACAATGAGCAGTTCTTC. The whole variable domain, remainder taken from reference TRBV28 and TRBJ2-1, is DVKVTQSSRYLVKRTGEKVFLECVQDMDHENMFWYRQDPGLGLRLIYFSYDVKMKEKGDIPEGYSVSREKKERFSLILESASTNQTSMYLCASSSGRFNNEQFFGPGTRLTVL.